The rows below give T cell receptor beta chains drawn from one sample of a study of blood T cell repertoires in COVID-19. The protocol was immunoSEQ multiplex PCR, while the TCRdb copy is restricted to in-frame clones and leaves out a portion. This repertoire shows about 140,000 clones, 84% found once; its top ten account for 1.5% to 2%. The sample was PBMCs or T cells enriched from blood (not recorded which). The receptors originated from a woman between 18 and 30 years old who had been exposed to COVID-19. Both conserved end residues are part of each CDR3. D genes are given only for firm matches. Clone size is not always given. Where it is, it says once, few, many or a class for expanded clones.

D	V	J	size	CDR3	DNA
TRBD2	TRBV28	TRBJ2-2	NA	CASRVGGPVGELFF	TGTGCCAGCAGAGTGGGAGGGCCTGTCGGGGAGCTGTTTTTT
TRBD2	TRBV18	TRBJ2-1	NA	CASSPPGLAGGGLQPEQFF	TGTGCCAGCTCACCACCCGGACTAGCGGGAGGAGGCCTTCAGCCTGAGCAGTTCTTC
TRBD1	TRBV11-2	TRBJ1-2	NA	CASSLPWTGGIYGYTF	TGTGCCAGCAGCTTACCATGGACAGGAGGGATCTATGGCTACACCTTC
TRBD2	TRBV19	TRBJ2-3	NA	CASSKDGGGYTDTQYF	TGTGCCAGTAGTAAGGACGGGGGGGGATACACAGATACGCAGTATTTT
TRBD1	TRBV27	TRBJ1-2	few	CASSLSSGGDGYTF	TGTGCCAGCAGTTTATCGTCAGGGGGCGATGGCTACACCTTC
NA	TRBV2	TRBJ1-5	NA	CASSEPNQPQHF	TGTGCCAGCAGTGAACCGAATCAGCCCCAGCATTTT
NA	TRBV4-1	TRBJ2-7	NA	CASSQGGHQSYEQYF	TGCGCCAGCAGCCAAGGAGGACACCAATCCTACGAGCAGTACTTC
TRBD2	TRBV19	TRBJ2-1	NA	CASSYQGLAANNEQFF	TGTGCCAGTAGTTACCAGGGACTAGCGGCTAACAATGAGCAGTTCTTC
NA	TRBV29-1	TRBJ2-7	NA	CSVVATRSYEQYF	TGCAGCGTTGTAGCCACTCGCTCCTACGAGCAGTACTTC
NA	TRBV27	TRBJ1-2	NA	CASSIHTGFGYTF	TGTGCCAGCAGTATACACACAGGGTTTGGCTACACCTTC
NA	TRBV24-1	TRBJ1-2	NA	CATSEPTDSHRGYTF	TGTGCCACCAGTGAGCCTACGGACTCCCATCGGGGCTACACCTTC
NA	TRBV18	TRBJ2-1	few	CASSPTSTRRNEQFF	TGTGCCAGCTCACCAACCTCCACTAGGCGCAATGAGCAGTTCTTC
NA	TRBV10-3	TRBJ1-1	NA	CAISDSTTALEAFF	TGTGCCATCAGTGACTCCACGACAGCCTTAGAGGCTTTCTTT
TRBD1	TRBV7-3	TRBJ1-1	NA	CASSPQGGARGAFF	TGTGCCAGCAGCCCACAGGGGGGGGCGCGTGGAGCTTTCTTT
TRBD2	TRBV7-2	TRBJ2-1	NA	CASSVQPTSGYNEQFF	TGTGCCAGCAGCGTACAACCCACTAGCGGGTACAATGAGCAGTTCTTC
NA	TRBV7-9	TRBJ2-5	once	CASSFGIGQETQYF	TGTGCCAGCAGCTTCGGTATTGGCCAAGAGACCCAGTACTTC
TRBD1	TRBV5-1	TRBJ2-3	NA	CASSLVDRGGTDTQYF	TGCGCCAGCAGCTTGGTCGACAGGGGAGGCACAGATACGCAGTATTTT
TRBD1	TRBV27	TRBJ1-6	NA	CASSTPGQVKNSPLHF	TGTGCCAGCAGTACACCGGGACAGGTCAAAAATTCACCCCTCCACTTT
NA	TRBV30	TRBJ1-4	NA	CAWSRGSNEKLFF	TGTGCCTGGAGTCGGGGTTCTAATGAAAAACTGTTTTTT
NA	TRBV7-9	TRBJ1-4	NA	CASSLIGNEKLFF	TGTGCCAGCAGCTTAATTGGCAATGAAAAACTGTTTTTT
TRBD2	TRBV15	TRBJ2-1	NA	CATSRGTSDPNEQFF	TGTGCCACCAGCAGAGGGACTAGCGACCCCAATGAGCAGTTCTTC
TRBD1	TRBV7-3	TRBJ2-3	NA	CASSNRDRATDTQYF	TGTGCCAGCAGCAACCGGGACAGGGCGACAGATACGCAGTATTTT
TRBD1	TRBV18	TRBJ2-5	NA	CASSPSRGDRGETQYF	TGTGCCAGCTCACCCTCACGAGGGGACAGGGGAGAGACCCAGTACTTC
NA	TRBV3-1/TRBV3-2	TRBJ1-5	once	CASSQDREVSNQPQHF	TGTGCCAGCAGCCAAGACAGGGAAGTTAGCAATCAGCCCCAGCATTTT
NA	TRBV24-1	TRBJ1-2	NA	CATSDNRELAYGYTF	TGTGCCACCAGTGATAACCGGGAACTGGCCTATGGCTACACCTTC
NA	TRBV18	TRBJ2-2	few	CASKKGQVMNTGELFF	TGTGCCAGCAAGAAGGGGCAGGTTATGAACACCGGGGAGCTGTTTTTT
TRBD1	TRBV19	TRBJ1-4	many	CASSKGQGAGSGKLFF	TGTGCCAGTAGTAAGGGACAGGGAGCAGGAAGCGGAAAACTGTTTTTT
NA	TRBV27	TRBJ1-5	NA	CASSLFIRQPQHF	TGTGCCAGCAGTTTATTTATCAGGCAGCCCCAGCATTTT
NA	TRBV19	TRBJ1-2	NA	CASSIGTGSNYGYTF	TGTGCCAGTAGTATAGGAACAGGATCTAACTATGGCTACACCTTC
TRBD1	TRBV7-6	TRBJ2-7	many	CASSLAEGQAYEQYF	TGTGCCAGCAGCTTAGCGGAGGGACAGGCCTACGAGCAGTACTTC
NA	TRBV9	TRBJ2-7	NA	CASSVTEGAVYEQYF	TGTGCCAGCAGCGTCACGGAGGGGGCCGTCTACGAGCAGTACTTC
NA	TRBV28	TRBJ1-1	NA	CASSFTSFGGGLMNTEAFF	TGTGCCAGCAGTTTTACGTCATTCGGGGGGGGTTTAATGAACACTGAAGCTTTCTTT
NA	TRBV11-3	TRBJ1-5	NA	CARGQWKRFGHF	TGTGCCAGAGGACAGTGGAAACGATTCGGGCATTTT
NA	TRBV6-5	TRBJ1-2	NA	CASSSDRIGGYTF	TGTGCCAGCAGTTCCGACAGAATCGGGGGCTACACCTTC
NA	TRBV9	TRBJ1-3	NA	CASSVDSSRGNTIYF	TGTGCCAGCAGCGTAGACTCCTCCCGGGGAAACACCATATATTTT
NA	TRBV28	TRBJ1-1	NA	CASSLYGTSDTEAFF	TGTGCCAGCAGTTTATATGGGACTTCCGACACTGAAGCTTTCTTT